This TCR beta chain was captured by sequencing in a study of cytomegalovirus exposure and HLA in healthy donors. V lost 4 bases, J lost 7 bases, and 9 bases stayed unmatched. The CDR3 totals 16 residues. The V gene's germline CDR1 is MGHRA and CDR2 YSYEKL. Both 60 Vbeta primers and 13 Jbeta primers went into the PCR. Here immunoSEQ multiplex PCR was the method, and the copy in TCRdb shows in-frame clones only, minus some. Of 210,000 or so clones in the sample, around 79% were seen once. Findings and caveats of the study: Apart from CMV serostatus, no immune exposure information was available. It has been reported that TCR beta sequences accurately predicted the HLA-A and HLA-B alleles of most subjects. Previous analysis showed most TCR beta V segments were productive about 90% or about 30% of the time. There were reportedly fewer N-insertions in an Asian-associated ancestry cluster than the roughly 610-donor mean, in a later analysis.

On this clone itself: Its antigen is still unknown.

The source is a girl aged 2-10 years in good health and CMV-seronegative. This chain connects TRBV4-1 to TRBJ2-7; the match to TRBD2 covers 14 bases. Sequences were obtained from PBMCs. CDR3 sequence reads: CASSLAGTSGSWEQYF. The CDR3 DNA is TGCGCCAGCAGCCTCGCCGGGACTAGCGGGAGTTGGGAGCAGTACTTC.